The text below deals with one TCR beta chain. Its antigen is as yet unknown. Time point specified: longitudinal time-point 2. This sample was taken from a study of neurological immune-mediated disorders. The germline CDR1 and CDR2 sequences are SEHNR and FQNEAQ (reference sequence). This CDR3 is built from 16 residues. The V end lost 5 bases, the J end lost 1 base, and 15 bases lay between the germline ends. Synthesis of cDNA was performed by 5'RACE using 10-nucleotide random UMIs. MiXCR, applied by TCRdb to the 5' RACE reads, yields one record per CDR3 protein. The data contain 84,000 or so distinct CDR3 sequences, around 14% of them singletons. Whole-study findings and limits: The expanded clones of different subjects shared no CDR3 amino acid sequences (suggesting private repertoires in all groups). Expansion of TCR clones was greatest in HTLV-1-associated myelopathy and smallest in multiple sclerosis, where it fell below that of healthy controls.

The chain has TRBV7-9 and TRBJ2-1; no firm D call. The source is a female donor with HTLV-1-associated myelopathy (HAM/TSP). Source material: PBMCs. Here the CDR3 reads CASSPHSSRSYNEQFF. CDR3 sequence (DNA): TGTGCCAGCAGCCCCCATTCCTCAAGGTCCTACAATGAGCAGTTCTTC.